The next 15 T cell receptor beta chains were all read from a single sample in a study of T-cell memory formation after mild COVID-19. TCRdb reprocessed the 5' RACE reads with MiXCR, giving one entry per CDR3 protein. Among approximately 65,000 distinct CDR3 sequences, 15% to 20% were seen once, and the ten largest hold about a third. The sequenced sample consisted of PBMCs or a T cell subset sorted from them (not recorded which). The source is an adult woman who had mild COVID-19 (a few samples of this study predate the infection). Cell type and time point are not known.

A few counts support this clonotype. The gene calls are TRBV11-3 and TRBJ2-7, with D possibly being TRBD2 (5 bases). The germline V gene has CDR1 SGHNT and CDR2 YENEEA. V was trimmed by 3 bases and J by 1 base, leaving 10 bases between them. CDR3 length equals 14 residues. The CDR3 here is CASSLRLTSYEQYF. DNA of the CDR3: TGTGCCAGCAGCTTGCGACTAACATCCTACGAGCAGTACTTC.

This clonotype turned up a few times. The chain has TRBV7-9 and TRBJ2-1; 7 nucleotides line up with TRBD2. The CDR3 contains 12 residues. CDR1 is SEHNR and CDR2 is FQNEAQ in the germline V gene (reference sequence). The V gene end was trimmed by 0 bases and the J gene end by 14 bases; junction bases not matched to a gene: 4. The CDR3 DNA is TGTGCCAGCAGCTTAGCGGGGGGGTCGGAGTTCTTC. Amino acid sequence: CASSLAGGSEFF. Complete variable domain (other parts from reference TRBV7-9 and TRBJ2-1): DTGVSQNPRHKITKRGQNVTFRCDPISEHNRLYWYRQTLGQGPEFLTYFQNEAQLEKSRLLSDRFSAERPKGSFSTLEIQRTEQGDSAMYLCASSLAGGSEFFGPGTRLTVL.

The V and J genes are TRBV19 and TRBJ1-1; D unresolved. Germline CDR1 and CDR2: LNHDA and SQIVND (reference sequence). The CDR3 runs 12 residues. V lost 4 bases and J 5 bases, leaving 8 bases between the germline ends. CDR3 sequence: CASSSYGTEAFF. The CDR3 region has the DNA TGTGCCAGTAGTAGCTATGGGACTGAAGCTTTCTTT. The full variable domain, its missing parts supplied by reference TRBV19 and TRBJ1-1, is DGGITQSPKYLFRKEGQNVTLSCEQNLNHDAMYWYRQDPGQGLRLIYYSQIVNDFQKGDIAEGYSVSREKKESFPLTVTSAQKNPTAFYLCASSSYGTEAFFGQGTRLTVV.

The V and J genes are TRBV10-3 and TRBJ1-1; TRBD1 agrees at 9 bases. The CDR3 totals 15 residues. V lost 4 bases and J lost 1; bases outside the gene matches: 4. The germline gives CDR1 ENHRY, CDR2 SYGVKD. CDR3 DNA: TGTGCCATCAGTGCCTTACAGGGGGCGAACACTGAAGCTTTCTTT. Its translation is CAISALQGANTEAFF.

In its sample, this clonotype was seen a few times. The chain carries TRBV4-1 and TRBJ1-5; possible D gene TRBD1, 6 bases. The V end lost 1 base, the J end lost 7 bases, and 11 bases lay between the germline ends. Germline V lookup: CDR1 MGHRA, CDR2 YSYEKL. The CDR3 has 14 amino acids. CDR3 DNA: TGCGCCAGCAGCCAAGGCAGGGGTGTGCAGCCCCAGCATTTT. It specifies CASSQGRGVQPQHF.

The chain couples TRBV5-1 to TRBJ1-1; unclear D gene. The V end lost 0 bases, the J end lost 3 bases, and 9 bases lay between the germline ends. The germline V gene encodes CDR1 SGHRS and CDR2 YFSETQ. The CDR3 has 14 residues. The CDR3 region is CASSLDDWDTEAFF. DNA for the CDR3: TGCGCCAGCAGCTTGGACGATTGGGACACTGAAGCTTTCTTT.

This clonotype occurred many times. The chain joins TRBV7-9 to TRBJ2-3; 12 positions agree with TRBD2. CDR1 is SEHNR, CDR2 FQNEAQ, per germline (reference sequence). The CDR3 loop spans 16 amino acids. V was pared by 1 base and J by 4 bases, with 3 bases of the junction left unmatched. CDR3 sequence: CASSLGLAGEADTQYF. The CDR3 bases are TGTGCCAGCAGCTTAGGACTAGCGGGAGAAGCAGATACGCAGTATTTT.

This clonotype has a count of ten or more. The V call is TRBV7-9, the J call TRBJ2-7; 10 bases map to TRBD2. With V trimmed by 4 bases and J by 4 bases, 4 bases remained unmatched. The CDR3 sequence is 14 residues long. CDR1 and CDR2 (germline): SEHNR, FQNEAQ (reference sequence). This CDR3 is CASSSTSGIYEQYF. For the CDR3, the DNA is TGTGCCAGCAGCTCCACTAGCGGGATTTACGAGCAGTACTTC. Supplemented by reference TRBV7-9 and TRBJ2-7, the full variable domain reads DTGVSQNPRHKITKRGQNVTFRCDPISEHNRLYWYRQTLGQGPEFLTYFQNEAQLEKSRLLSDRFSAERPKGSFSTLEIQRTEQGDSAMYLCASSSTSGIYEQYFGPGTRLTVT.

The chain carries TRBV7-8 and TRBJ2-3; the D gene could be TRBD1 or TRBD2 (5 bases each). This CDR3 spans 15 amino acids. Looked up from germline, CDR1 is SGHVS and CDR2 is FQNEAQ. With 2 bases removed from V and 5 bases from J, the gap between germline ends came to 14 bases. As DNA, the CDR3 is TGTGCCAGCAGCTTAACCGGGGCAACGGGAGATACGCAGTATTTT. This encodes CASSLTGATGDTQYF.

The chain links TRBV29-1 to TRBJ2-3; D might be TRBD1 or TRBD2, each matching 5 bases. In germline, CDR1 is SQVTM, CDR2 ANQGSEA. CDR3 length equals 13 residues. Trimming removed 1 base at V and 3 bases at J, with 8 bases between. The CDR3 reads CSVEVGATDTQYF. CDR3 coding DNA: TGCAGCGTTGAAGTCGGGGCGACAGATACGCAGTATTTT.

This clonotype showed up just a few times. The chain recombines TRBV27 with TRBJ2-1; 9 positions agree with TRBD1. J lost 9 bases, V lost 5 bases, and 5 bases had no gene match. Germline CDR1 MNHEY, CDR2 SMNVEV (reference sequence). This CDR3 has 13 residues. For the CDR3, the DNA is TGTGCCAGCAGTCCGGGGACAGGGACTGAGCAGTTCTTC. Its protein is CASSPGTGTEQFF.

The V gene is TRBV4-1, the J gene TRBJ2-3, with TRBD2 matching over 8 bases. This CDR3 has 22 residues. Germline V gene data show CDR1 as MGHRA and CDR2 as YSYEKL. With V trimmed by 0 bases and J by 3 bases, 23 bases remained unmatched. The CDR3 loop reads CASSQDVNIRTGGPVGTDTQYF. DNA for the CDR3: TGCGCCAGCAGCCAAGATGTGAACATCCGAACGGGGGGGCCCGTCGGAACAGATACGCAGTATTTT.

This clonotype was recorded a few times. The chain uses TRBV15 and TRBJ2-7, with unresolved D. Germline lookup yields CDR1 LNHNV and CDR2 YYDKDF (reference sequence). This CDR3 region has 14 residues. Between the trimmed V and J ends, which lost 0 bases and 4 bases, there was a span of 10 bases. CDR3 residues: CATSRDRRHYEQYF. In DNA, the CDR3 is TGTGCCACCAGCAGAGATCGTCGCCATTACGAGCAGTACTTC.

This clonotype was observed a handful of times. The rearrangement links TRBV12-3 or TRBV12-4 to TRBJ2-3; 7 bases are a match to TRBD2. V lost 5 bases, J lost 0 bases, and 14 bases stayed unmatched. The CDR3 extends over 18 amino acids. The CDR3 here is CASSPAPERGTSTDTQYF. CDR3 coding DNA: TGTGCCAGCAGTCCCGCGCCAGAGCGGGGTACTAGCACAGATACGCAGTATTTT.

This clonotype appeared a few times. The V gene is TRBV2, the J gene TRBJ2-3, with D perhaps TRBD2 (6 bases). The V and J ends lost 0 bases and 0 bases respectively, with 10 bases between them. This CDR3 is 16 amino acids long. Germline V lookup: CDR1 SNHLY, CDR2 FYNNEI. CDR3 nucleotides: TGTGCCAGCAGTGAAGCCTGGACTACTAGCACAGATACGCAGTATTTT. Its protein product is CASSEAWTTSTDTQYF.